This T cell receptor (beta chain) originates from a study of radiotherapy plus CTLA-4 blockade in lung cancer. Study-wide background: Disease control was achieved by over 30% of patients, and objective responses by 18%.

Some clones are missing from TCRdb's copy, which holds only in-frame ones; the method was immunoSEQ multiplex PCR. The repertoire includes around 120,000 clones, more than 65% of them detected once, and roughly 5% sits in the top ten. For this clone: Its cognate antigen is unknown.

Enrolled patients, whose metastatic non-small-cell lung cancer was chemo-refractory, received focal radiation plus CTLA-4 blockade with ipilimumab. After removal of 0 bases from V and 1 base from J, the junction contained 1 base not matched to a gene. Germline CDR1 and CDR2: KGHSH and LQKENI. The length of the CDR3 is 18 residues. General observations from the study: Alongside interferon-beta, early blood T cell clone dynamics were reportedly the best predictor of response. Clones of tumor-derived TCRs expanded in blood after radiotherapy plus ipilimumab.

Specimen: peripheral blood, collected from a patient treated with radiotherapy plus ipilimumab. The source is a human donor with non-small cell lung cancer who had a partial response to radiotherapy plus ipilimumab. The chain uses TRBV18 and TRBJ2-2; 14 bases are a match to TRBD2. The DNA for the CDR3 is TGTGCCAGCTCACCACCGGGACTAGCGGGGGTGAACACCGGGGAGCTGTTTTTT. Translated: CASSPPGLAGVNTGELFF.